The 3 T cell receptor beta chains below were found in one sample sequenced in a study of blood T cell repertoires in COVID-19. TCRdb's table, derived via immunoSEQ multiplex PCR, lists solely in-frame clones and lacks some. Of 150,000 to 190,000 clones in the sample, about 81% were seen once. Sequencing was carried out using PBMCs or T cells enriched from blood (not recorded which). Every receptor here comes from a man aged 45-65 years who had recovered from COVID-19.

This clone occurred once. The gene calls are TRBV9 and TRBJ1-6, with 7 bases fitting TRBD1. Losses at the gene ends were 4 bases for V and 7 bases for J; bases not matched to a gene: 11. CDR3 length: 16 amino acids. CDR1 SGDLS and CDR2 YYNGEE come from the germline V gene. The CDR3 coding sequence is TGTGCCAGCAGCCCTTCGGGACAGTTTAACAATTCACCCCTCCACTTT. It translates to CASSPSGQFNNSPLHF.

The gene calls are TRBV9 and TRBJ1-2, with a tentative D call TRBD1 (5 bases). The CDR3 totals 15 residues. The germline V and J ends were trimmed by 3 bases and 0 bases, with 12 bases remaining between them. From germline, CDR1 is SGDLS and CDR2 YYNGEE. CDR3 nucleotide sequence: TGTGCCAGCAGCGGGAAGGGGAAAACTAACTATGGCTACACCTTC. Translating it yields CASSGKGKTNYGYTF. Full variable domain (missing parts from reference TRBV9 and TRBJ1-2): DSGVTQTPKHLITATGQRVTLRCSPRSGDLSVYWYQQSLDQGLQFLIQYYNGEERAKGNILERFSAQQFPDLHSELNLSSLELGDSALYFCASSGKGKTNYGYTFGSGTRLTVV.

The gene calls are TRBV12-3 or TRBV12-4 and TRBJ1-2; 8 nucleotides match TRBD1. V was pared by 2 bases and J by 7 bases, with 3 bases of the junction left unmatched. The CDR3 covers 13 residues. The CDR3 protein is CASSLWTGSGYTF. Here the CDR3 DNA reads TGTGCCAGCAGTTTATGGACAGGGAGTGGCTACACCTTC.